The T cell receptor beta chain under discussion was sequenced for a study of blood T cells in healthy people across ages. For the second PCR, which ran for roughly 6 to 12 cycles, a sample-barcoded 5' primer and a J-beta primer mix were used. TCRdb ran MiXCR on the 5' RACE reads and lists one entry per CDR3 protein. This table has about 1,400,000 distinct CDR3 sequences, 42% appearing once. Donors ranged from 6 to 90 years old and were healthy Caucasians in Russia. Sequences were obtained from blood. The receptor was isolated from a woman aged 18-30 years in good health.

For the CDR3, the DNA is TGTGCCATCAGTGATGAGACCGATTACACAGATACGCAGTATTTT. Protein: CAISDETDYTDTQYF. V gene TRBV10-3 combines with J gene TRBJ2-3; no clear D. The CDR3 totals 15 residues. Germline assignment: CDR1 ENHRY and CDR2 SYGVKD. The V end lost 3 bases, the J end lost 2 bases, and 12 bases lay between the germline ends.